The T cell receptor (beta chain) described here comes from a study of shared clonotypes between healthy human individuals (dated by TCRdb to 2019 to 2021). A note on the overall study: Two women and a few men aged 18 to 49 years were included in the cohort. To estimate repertoire size and how much clonotypes are shared between individuals, the study performed deep sequencing of blood TCR repertoires from a handful of healthy adults. For each donor, CD4 naive and CD4 memory were each run on three plates, CD8 naive on two plates, and CD8 memory on one plate. Between about 0.85 and 9.5 billion PBMCs per donor were obtained by leukapheresis. Different laboratories and diverse techniques were used to prepare libraries and sequence TCR repertoires, to increase sequencing depth and limit assay-specific biases. Broader findings and caveats from the paper: Sharing across a few donors was observed for about 5% of naive CD4, 3.5% of naive CD8, over 2% of memory CD4, and roughly 0.4% of memory CD8 clonotypes. Because the study included only a small number of donors, the genetic and exposure-history diversity represented was limited. Larger estimated clonotype richness was generally found for naive subsets than for memory subsets. Compared with non-shared clonotypes, clonotypes shared by all four sorted-subset donors had higher generation probabilities. Based on pairwise subsampling, the degree of clonotype sharing among donors was expected to be affected by sequencing depth. Only blood was sampled, and tissue TCR repertoires likely differ from those in blood. Even with the large sequencing depth, rarefaction of the sorted-subset datasets indicated that sequencing was incomplete.

A word on this clone: Its target antigen remains unknown. No much larger clone exists at a distance of one base, and base qualities are not known.

The CDR3 measures 13 amino acids from cysteine to phenylalanine. Only the CDR3 DNA is retained, 39 bases long and in frame from the first base. The junction carries 12 bases between V and J, which are trimmed by 5 bases and 5 bases respectively. According to the germline V gene, CDR1 reads SGHAT and CDR2 reads FQNNGV. TCR CDR3 regions were amplified from genomic DNA by multiplex PCR using the deep immunoSEQ assay. Genomic DNA extracted from each cell subset was distributed evenly over all wells of several immunoSEQ 96-well plates, and each plate served as one replicate. For sorted subsets, approximately 190 ng of genomic DNA, equivalent to roughly 30,000 T cell genomes, went into each replicate PCR. Purified libraries were quantified with a Qubit 3.0 fluorometer, sized on a Bioanalyzer 2100, and re-quantified with the KAPA Library Quantification kit. Each immunoSEQ 96-well plate was sequenced on its own single-read 150-cycle Illumina NextSeq 550 flow cell. On the study's bioinformatics: The immunoSEQ output contained only junctional sequences without quality scores, so filtering could not match that applied to full-length reads. To assign V/J genes and CDR3, sequences were annotated using PyIR, a Python wrapper for IgBLAST v1.9, with IMGT germline references. Reads were filtered out if the reads had weak V/J assignments (E-value above 1e-6), no CDR3, stop codons, out-of-frame junctions, or ambiguous translated residues. V3J clonotypes were defined as sequences sharing an identical inferred V gene, J gene, and CDR3 amino acid sequence. To compute the percentage overlap between repertoires, the number of shared unique clonotypes was divided by the size of the smaller repertoire. RTK rarefaction, the Chao1 estimator, and Recon v2.1 estimates of unobserved clonotypes were used to assess repertoire richness. Generation probabilities were computed with OLGA for all TCRbeta clonotypes obtained by the gDNA method from four donors. In TCRdb, the immuneACCESS table is reduced to in-frame sequences with V and J assigned. These tables do not hold every clone; where another copy was compared, an unresolved V gene accounts for under half, and the others remain unexplained. V, J and clone size derive from that table, while D and trimming were established from the DNA sequence. This sample gives under 300,000 clones in total; approximately 65% of them show up just once. The ten largest clones add up to around 10% of the sample.

The donors were healthy, HIV-negative adults with no recently reported acute infections or vaccinations. Every donor was a Caucasian adult living in Nashville, Tennessee, USA. Magnetic negative selection was used to enrich CD4+ T cells, after which naive cells were positively selected on CD45RA and the negative fraction became the memory subset. Blood was obtained by leukapheresis, after which PBMCs were separated by Ficoll-Histopaque density gradient centrifugation and cryopreserved in liquid nitrogen vapor phase. Analytical flow cytometry was used to check the purity and quantity of every magnetically sorted T cell population. Genomic DNA was isolated from each sorted fraction and quantified by UV absorbance on a Nanodrop 2000c.

This receptor was obtained from a man younger than 45 in good health. The sample taken for sequencing was memory CD4+ T cells sorted from blood. The cell subset or site label of this sample denotes: CD45RA-negative fraction. The chain links TRBV11-2 with TRBJ1-1; the D gene assignment is ambiguous. This receptor carries the CDR3 CASSLQIWTEAFF. At the DNA level, the sequence is TGTGCCAGCAGCCTACAGATTTGGACTGAAGCTTTCTTT.